This note documents a single T cell receptor beta chain sequence. CDR3 length: 14 amino acids. Deletions cut 4 bases from V and 1 base from J, with 11 bases between. Germline CDR1 is GTSNPN and CDR2 is SVGIG (reference sequence). Arm-PCR of CDR3 regions with iRepertoire HTBI primers generated TCR beta libraries. TCRdb called the multiplex PCR reads again in MiXCR, with one record for every CDR3 protein. This table has about 220,000 distinct CDR3 sequences, 15% to 20% appearing once. This specimen comes from a study of regulatory T cells in long-lasting Graves disease. Time point meaning: newly diagnosed GD, antithyroid drugs for less than 3 months. PBMCs provided the RNA from which the TCR library was made. From an endocrinology department in Xi'an, China, came the patients. The same sample was also studied in work on T cells in Graves' hyperthyroidism and ophthalmopathy. That work states: The HTBI set primed first-round TCR CDR3 RT-PCR.

The chain is built from TRBV30 and TRBJ1-5; D is possibly TRBD1 (6 bases). The specimen was peripheral blood mononuclear cells (PBMCs), collected at new diagnosis, from a patient treated with antithyroid drugs. This TCR was sampled from a woman aged 30 to 39 with Graves disease. The CDR3 coding sequence is TGTGCCTGGACCACGGACAGCAGCAATCAGCCCCAGCATTTT. Protein sequence: CAWTTDSSNQPQHF.